This TCR beta chain stems from a study of graft-versus-host responses after intestinal transplantation. As for the study in general: Every recipient had anti-thymocyte globulin induction and 2 to 4 years of tacrolimus plus steroids.

Study results and limitations: GvH clones detected in recipient marrow included some appearing first in ileum or blood. Clonal ratios of graft-versus-host to host-versus-graft in allografts were high for patients exhibiting graft-donor T cell macrochimerism.

Data came from immunoSEQ multiplex PCR; TCRdb stores just in-frame clones and leaves some out. The sample shows 98,000 or so clones, roughly 86% of them seen only once. This CDR3 contains 13 residues. V was pared by 2 bases and J by 10 bases, with 6 bases of the junction left unmatched. From germline, CDR1 is SGHRS and CDR2 YFSETQ. Points on this clone: Its cognate antigen is unknown.

The sequence was collected from a human patient who received an intestinal transplant, so some T cells may come from the graft donor. Sequences were derived from PBMCs, sampled 255 days after intestinal transplant. This rearrangement joins TRBV5-1 to TRBJ1-2, with TRBD1 matching over 9 bases. This CDR3 reads CASSLRQGEPYTF. CDR3 coding DNA: TGCGCCAGCAGCTTACGACAGGGGGAGCCCTACACCTTC.